A selection of T cell receptor beta chains follows, all from one sample in a study of blood T cells in healthy people across ages. MiXCR, run by TCRdb on the 5' RACE reads, gives a single entry per CDR3 protein. Seen here are about a million distinct CDR3 sequences, roughly two fifths observed once, and the top ten hold 13%. The sequenced material came from blood. These receptors were collected from a man between 18 and 35 years old in good health. The CDR3 runs from the conserved cysteine through the conserved F or W. D genes are given only for firm matches. Rows give clone size only sometimes, using once, few, many, or a class for an expanded clone.

V gene	CDR3 length	clone size	D gene	J gene	CDR3 DNA	CDR3 protein
TRBV5-1	15	few	-	TRBJ2-5	TGCGCCAGCAGCTTGGGAAACGCAAACCAAGAGACCCAGTACTTC	CASSLGNANQETQYF
TRBV12-3/TRBV12-4	13	many	TRBD1	TRBJ1-2	TGTGCCAGCAGTCCCGGACAGGACTATGGCTACACCTTC	CASSPGQDYGYTF
TRBV6-1	13	few	-	TRBJ2-2	TGTGCCGGGCGGGACCCCAACACCGGGGAGCTGTTTTTT	CAGRDPNTGELFF
TRBV29-1	12	-	-	TRBJ1-2	TGCAGCTCTGGGTACAGTGATAATGGCTACACCTTC	CSSGYSDNGYTF
TRBV20-1	15	-	TRBD2	TRBJ2-1	TGCAGTGCTTCTATTAGCGGGGGGGCCTCCAATGAGCAGTTCTTC	CSASISGGASNEQFF
TRBV15	14	-	-	TRBJ1-2	TGTGCCACCAGCAGCGCCGGTCTTAACTATGGCTACACCTTC	CATSSAGLNYGYTF
TRBV3-1	15	few	-	TRBJ1-2	TGTGCCAGCAGCCAAGATCAGACGAATAACTATGGCTACACCTTC	CASSQDQTNNYGYTF
TRBV20-1	13	few	-	TRBJ2-7	TGCAGTGCTCTTCCAGGGTCCACCTACGAGCAGTACTTC	CSALPGSTYEQYF
TRBV4-3	15	few	-	TRBJ1-1	TGCGCCAGCAGCCCCGGTCAGAGATTGAACACTGAAGCTTTCTTT	CASSPGQRLNTEAFF
TRBV11-2	15	-	TRBD1	TRBJ2-3	TGTGCCAGCAGCTTCGGGACAGACCCTACAGATACGCAGTATTTT	CASSFGTDPTDTQYF
TRBV7-2	14	-	TRBD1	TRBJ2-3	TGTGCCAGCGTACAGGGGGCTACCACAGATACGCAGTATTTT	CASVQGATTDTQYF
TRBV12-3/TRBV12-4	13	-	-	TRBJ2-3	TGTGCCAGCAGTGCAGAGGGAGTAGATGCGGAGTATTTT	CASSAEGVDAEYF
TRBV24-1	17	-	TRBD2	TRBJ2-3	TGTGCCACCAGTGACCGGACGCGGGGGAAGGGCACAGATACGCAGTATTTT	CATSDRTRGKGTDTQYF
TRBV20-1	14	-	TRBD2	TRBJ2-5	TGCAGTGTTCGGACTAGCGGCCGACAAGAGACCCAGTACTTC	CSVRTSGRQETQYF
TRBV6-5	12	-	TRBD1	TRBJ1-2	TGTGCCAGCAGTGGGACAGGAGGTGGCTACACCTTC	CASSGTGGGYTF
TRBV6-6	14	few	-	TRBJ2-2	TGTGCCAGCACACTGCACAAGGGTACCGGGGAGCTGTTTTTT	CASTLHKGTGELFF
TRBV27	13	-	-	TRBJ1-5	TGTGCCGGCAGTAGAAGCCCGAACCAGCCCCAGCATTTT	CAGSRSPNQPQHF
TRBV2	15	-	TRBD1	TRBJ1-1	TGTGCCAGCAGGCCAAAGACAGGGGGCGACACTGAAGCTTTCTTT	CASRPKTGGDTEAFF
TRBV29-1	15	-	TRBD1	TRBJ1-1	TGCAGCGTTGTCCGCTTAGGGACAGCGAACACTGAAGCTTTCTTT	CSVVRLGTANTEAFF
TRBV30	14	many	TRBD1	TRBJ2-1	TGTGCCTGGGCTAGTGGACAGGGGTTCGATGAGCAGTTCTTC	CAWASGQGFDEQFF
TRBV20-1	17	-	-	TRBJ1-5	TGCAGTGCTCCGCCCCCGACAGGAAGAGGGAGCAATCAGCCCCAGCATTTT	CSAPPPTGRGSNQPQHF
TRBV6-6	15	-	-	TRBJ2-1	TGTGCCAGCAGTGCGTTACAGGGTGGGTCAAATGAGCAGTTCTTC	CASSALQGGSNEQFF
TRBV28	15	-	-	TRBJ2-2	TGTGCCAGCAGCTTCGACATCGCGAACACCGGGGAGCTGTTTTTT	CASSFDIANTGELFF
TRBV20-1	14	-	TRBD1	TRBJ2-2	TGCAGTGCTAGAGATCCAGGGGGCACCGGGGAGCTGTTTTTT	CSARDPGGTGELFF
TRBV29-1	14	few	-	TRBJ2-7	TGCAGCGTGAAATGGGGCTCCTCGACCTACGAGCAGTACTTC	CSVKWGSSTYEQYF
TRBV5-1	15	few	-	TRBJ2-1	TGCGCCAGCAGCTTTAGGCATCCGAGCTACAATGAGCAGTTCTTC	CASSFRHPSYNEQFF
TRBV28	14	-	-	TRBJ1-5	TGTGCCAGCAGTTTTCACAGGGCCAATCAGCCCCAGCATTTT	CASSFHRANQPQHF
TRBV21-1	15	few	-	TRBJ1-2	TGTGCCAGCAGCTACCGGGGTCCCCATAACTATGGCTACACCTTC	CASSYRGPHNYGYTF
TRBV5-1	13	-	-	TRBJ1-2	TGCGCCAGCAGCTTGGCGGCCATAGAAGGCTACACCTTC	CASSLAAIEGYTF
TRBV12-3/TRBV12-4	14	-	TRBD1	TRBJ1-2	TGTGCCAGCAGTTTTGACAGGGCGGGTGAGGGCTACACCTTC	CASSFDRAGEGYTF
TRBV9	13	few	-	TRBJ2-1	TGTGCCAGCAGCGAACGATTGGTGGGGGAGCAGTTCTTC	CASSERLVGEQFF
TRBV27	14	-	-	TRBJ2-3	TGTGCCAGCAGTCCGGGCGCAAGCACACTTACGCAGTATTTT	CASSPGASTLTQYF
TRBV20-1	13	-	-	TRBJ2-7	TGCAGTGCTAATAGAGGGGTGGCCTACGAGCAGTACTTC	CSANRGVAYEQYF
TRBV7-9	16	-	-	TRBJ2-3	TGTGCCAGCAGCTTAAGCGGCGGAGGGTCCGGAGATACGCAGTATTTT	CASSLSGGGSGDTQYF
TRBV12-3/TRBV12-4	13	-	TRBD1	TRBJ1-1	TGTGCCAGCAGAAGACAGGGCGCGACTGAAGCTTTCTTT	CASRRQGATEAFF
TRBV20-1	13	-	-	TRBJ1-2	TGCAGTGGGGCGGAGACCAATAACTATGGCTACACCTTC	CSGAETNNYGYTF
TRBV20-1	18	few	TRBD2	TRBJ2-1	TGCAGTGCTAGGCCAACCTACTCCGGGACTAGCGGGGGTGATGAGCAGTTCTTC	CSARPTYSGTSGGDEQFF
TRBV7-9	17	-	TRBD1	TRBJ1-2	TGTGCCAGCAGCCAAACCGGGACAGGTTATTTTTATGATGGCTACACCTTC	CASSQTGTGYFYDGYTF
TRBV7-2	14	-	-	TRBJ1-2	TGTGCCAGCAGCTTAAGGACAACCAGTTATGGCTACACCTTC	CASSLRTTSYGYTF
TRBV13	16	few	TRBD2	TRBJ2-1	TGTGCCAGCAGCTTAAAAGCGGGGATCTCCTACAATGAGCAGTTCTTC	CASSLKAGISYNEQFF
TRBV4-3	17	-	-	TRBJ2-4	TGCGCCAGCAGCCAAGATTTTGCAGAACCAGCCAAAAACATTCAGTACTTC	CASSQDFAEPAKNIQYF
TRBV20-1	13	-	TRBD2	TRBJ2-7	TGCAGTCTCGGGACTAGCGGGACCTACGAGCAGTACTTC	CSLGTSGTYEQYF
TRBV6-5	15	-	-	TRBJ1-2	TGTGCCAGCAGTCCCCAGGGAATACCCAACTGTGGCTACACCTTC	CASSPQGIPNCGYTF
TRBV6-2/TRBV6-3	17	few	-	TRBJ1-5	TGTGCCAGCAGACTTACAGGCGCAAGGGATAGCAATCAGCCCCAGCATTTT	CASRLTGARDSNQPQHF
TRBV5-6	14	-	-	TRBJ1-2	TGTGCCAGCAGCTTGGAACCCAGCACCTATGGCTACACCTTC	CASSLEPSTYGYTF
TRBV9	15	few	-	TRBJ1-5	TGTGCCAGTTCAAGGGAAGGCCGGGGGAATCAGCCCCAGCATTTT	CASSREGRGNQPQHF
TRBV20-1	13	few	-	TRBJ1-2	TGCAGTGCTAGACACAGGGAAAGCTATGGCTACACCTTC	CSARHRESYGYTF
TRBV10-3	15	-	-	TRBJ1-4	TGTGCCATCAGTGACCGGGGAAGGGGCAATGAAAAACTGTTTTTT	CAISDRGRGNEKLFF
TRBV5-5	15	once	TRBD1	TRBJ2-7	TGTGCCAGCAGCTTTAGCAGGGACAGTTTCTACGAGCAGTACTTC	CASSFSRDSFYEQYF
TRBV18	21	-	TRBD1	TRBJ1-1	TGTGCCAGCTCACCAAAACAGGGGGCTATCCACCTGCCCGGGGTAAACACTGAAGCTTTCTTT	CASSPKQGAIHLPGVNTEAFF